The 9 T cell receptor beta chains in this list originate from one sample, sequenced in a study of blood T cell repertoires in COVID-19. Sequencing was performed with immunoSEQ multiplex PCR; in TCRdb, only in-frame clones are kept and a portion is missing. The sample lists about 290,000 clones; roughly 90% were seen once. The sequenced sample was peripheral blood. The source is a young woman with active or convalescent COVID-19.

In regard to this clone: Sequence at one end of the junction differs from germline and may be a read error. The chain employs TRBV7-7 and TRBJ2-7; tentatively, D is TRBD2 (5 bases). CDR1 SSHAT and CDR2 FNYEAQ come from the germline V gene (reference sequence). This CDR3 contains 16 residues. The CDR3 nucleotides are TGTGCTAGCAGCCTATTCGGGGTCTCGGGCTCCTACGAGCAGTACTTC. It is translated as CASSLFGVSGSYEQYF.

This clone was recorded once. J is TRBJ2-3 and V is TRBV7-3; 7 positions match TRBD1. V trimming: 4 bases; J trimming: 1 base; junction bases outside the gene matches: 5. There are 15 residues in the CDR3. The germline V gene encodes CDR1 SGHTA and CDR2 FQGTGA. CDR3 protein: CASSSRGLGTDTQYF. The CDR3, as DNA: TGTGCCAGCAGCTCAAGGGGGCTTGGCACAGATACGCAGTATTTT.

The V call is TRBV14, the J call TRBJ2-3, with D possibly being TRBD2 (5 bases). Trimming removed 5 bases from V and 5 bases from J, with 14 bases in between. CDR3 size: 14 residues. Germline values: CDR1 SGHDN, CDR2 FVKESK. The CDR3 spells CASSTRRTLDTQYF. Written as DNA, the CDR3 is TGTGCCAGCAGCACCCGACGGACTCTAGATACGCAGTATTTT.

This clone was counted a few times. In DNA, the CDR3 is TGCGCCAGCAGCCCTGGGACAGGGCGAGAAAAACTGTTTTTT. It yields the protein CASSPGTGREKLFF. The V and J genes are TRBV4-3 and TRBJ1-4, with TRBD1 matching over 9 bases. The V and J ends lost 4 bases and 8 bases, in that order; junction bases with no gene match: 5. The germline gives CDR1 LGHNA, CDR2 YSLEER. CDR3 length: 14 residues.

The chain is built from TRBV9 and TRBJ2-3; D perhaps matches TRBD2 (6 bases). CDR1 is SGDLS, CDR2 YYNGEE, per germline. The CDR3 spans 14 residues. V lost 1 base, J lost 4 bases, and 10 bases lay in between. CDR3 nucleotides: TGTGCCAGCAGCGTACGCGGGGTAGCAGATACGCAGTATTTT. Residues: CASSVRGVADTQYF.

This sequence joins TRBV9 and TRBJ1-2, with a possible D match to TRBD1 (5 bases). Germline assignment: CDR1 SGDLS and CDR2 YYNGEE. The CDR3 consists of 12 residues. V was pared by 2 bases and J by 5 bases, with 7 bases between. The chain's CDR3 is CASSVQGYGYTF. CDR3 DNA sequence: TGTGCCAGCAGCGTGCAGGGTTATGGCTACACCTTC.

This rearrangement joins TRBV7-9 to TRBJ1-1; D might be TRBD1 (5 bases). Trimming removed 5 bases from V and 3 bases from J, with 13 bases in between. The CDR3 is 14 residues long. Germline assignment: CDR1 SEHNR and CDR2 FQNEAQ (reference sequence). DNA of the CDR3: TGTGCCAGCAGCCCCCCCAAGGGGCACACTGAAGCTTTCTTT. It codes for CASSPPKGHTEAFF.

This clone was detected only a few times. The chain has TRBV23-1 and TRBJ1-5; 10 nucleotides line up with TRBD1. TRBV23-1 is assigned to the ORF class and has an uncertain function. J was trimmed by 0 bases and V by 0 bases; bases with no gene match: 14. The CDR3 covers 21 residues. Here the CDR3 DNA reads TGCGCCAGCAGTCAATCCCGTAGACAGGGGGCGGAATCTTATAGCAATCAGCCCCAGCATTTT. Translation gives CASSQSRRQGAESYSNQPQHF.

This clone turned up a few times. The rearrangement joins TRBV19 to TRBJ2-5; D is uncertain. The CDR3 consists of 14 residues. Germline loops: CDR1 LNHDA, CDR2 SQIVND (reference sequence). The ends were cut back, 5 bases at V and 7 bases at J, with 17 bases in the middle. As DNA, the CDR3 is TGTGCCAGTAGTGAAGGCCTAGAAATGTGGACCCAGTACTTC. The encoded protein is CASSEGLEMWTQYF.